A single sample gave rise to the 28 T cell receptor beta chains below, sequenced in a study of post-analysis software for immune sequencing data (dated by TCRdb to 2015 to 2017). Overall study outcomes, separate from this receptor: A few TRBV segments, including TRBV5-6, TRBV5-1 and TRBV20-1, were significantly more frequent in patients than controls.

These receptors' targets are unknown. Library method: PCR. The sequencer listed for this sample is Illumina HiSeq 2500. To reduce PCR and sequencing biases, unique molecular identifiers were built into the TCR beta cDNA libraries. TCRdb ran its own pipeline on the public reads, namely fastp trimming at Q25 and MiXCR clone calling, and kept in-frame beta chains. Every CDR3 protein is listed once, alongside the most common genes and DNA of its rows. The sample profile shows over 700,000 distinct CDR3 sequences; 25% to 30% of them were found once. The top ten clones comprise roughly 0.53% of the sample. Sequencing input: blood. The receptors originated from a girl between 5 and 17 years old with multiple sclerosis.

This clonotype has ten or more counts. V is TRBV20-1 and J is TRBJ2-7; 12 bases line up with TRBD2. J was trimmed by 4 bases and V by 3 bases; bases with no gene match: 4. CDR1 is DFQATT, CDR2 SNEGSKA, per germline (reference sequence). This CDR3 has 14 residues. This chain's CDR3 is CSASYLAGGYEQYF. The CDR3 DNA follows: TGCAGTGCTAGCTACCTAGCGGGAGGGTACGAGCAGTACTTC.

This chain links TRBV9 with TRBJ1-4; D unresolved. V was cut by 0 bases and J by 8 bases, with 11 bases left in between. The CDR3 sequence is 14 residues long. The germline V gene encodes CDR1 SGDLS and CDR2 YYNGEE. CDR3 in amino acids: CASSVAGVPEKLFF. CDR3 DNA sequence: TGTGCCAGCAGCGTAGCTGGGGTTCCCGAAAAACTGTTTTTT.

This clonotype was recorded many times. V and J are TRBV6-6 and TRBJ2-3; D gene uncertain. The germline V and J ends were trimmed by 5 bases and 0 bases, with 9 bases remaining between them. The V gene's germline CDR1 is MNHNY and CDR2 SVGAGI (reference sequence). This CDR3 is built from 14 residues. The CDR3 protein is CASSPVASTDTQYF. The CDR3, as DNA: TGTGCCAGCAGTCCAGTGGCTAGCACAGATACGCAGTATTTT.

The V call is TRBV2, the J call TRBJ2-5; 7 bases fit TRBD1. The V and J ends lost 10 bases and 5 bases, in that order; junction bases with no gene match: 10. The CDR3 extends over 13 amino acids. Germline CDR1 and CDR2: SNHLY and FYNNEI. The CDR3 here is CATTPDRRETQYF. Here the CDR3 DNA reads TGTGCCACCACACCGGACAGGCGGGAGACCCAGTACTTC.

The chain uses TRBV12-3 or TRBV12-4 and TRBJ1-2; 10 positions match TRBD1. The junction had 5 bases not matched to a gene; V was cut back by 4 bases and J by 9 bases. This CDR3 is built from 13 residues. The CDR3 spells CASSSTGGGSYTF. CDR3 bases: TGTGCCAGCAGTTCGACAGGGGGCGGAAGCTACACCTTC.

The J gene is TRBJ2-4, the V gene TRBV15; 10 nucleotides align to TRBD1. The J call may be faulty, since TRBJ2-5 better matches the DNA end. The germline V gene encodes CDR1 LNHNV and CDR2 YYDKDF (reference sequence). This CDR3 is 14 amino acids long. The CDR3 is CATSSTTGGTTQYF. CDR3 nucleotide sequence: TGTGCCACCAGCAGTACGACAGGGGGCACGACCCAGTACTTC.

This clonotype was counted between two and nine times. The chain has TRBV7-2 and TRBJ2-5; TRBD2 aligns across 8 bases. Germline CDR1 reads SGHTA; CDR2 reads FQGNSA. The CDR3 is 16 amino acids. Losses at the gene ends were 5 bases for V and 11 bases for J; bases not matched to a gene: 19. The DNA for the CDR3 is TGTGCCAGCAGCATGATTCTAGCGGGCCTCCCCGGTTCACAGTACTTC. Its protein is CASSMILAGLPGSQYF. The full variable domain, rest sourced from reference TRBV7-2 and TRBJ2-5, is GAGVSQSPSNKVTEKGKDVELRCDPISGHTALYWYRQSLGQGLEFLIYFQGNSAPDKSGLPSDRFSAERTGGSVSTLTIQRTQQEDSAVYLCASSMILAGLPGSQYFGPGTRLLVL.

J is TRBJ2-6 and V is TRBV3-1; a possible D gene is TRBD1 (5 bases). V lost 4 bases, J lost 0 bases, and 13 bases lay in between. In germline, CDR1 is LGHDT, CDR2 YNNKEL (reference sequence). The CDR3 spans 17 residues. The CDR3 sequence: CASSPRVRSSGANVLTF. CDR3 coding DNA: TGTGCCAGCAGCCCCAGGGTCAGAAGCTCTGGGGCCAACGTCCTGACTTTC.

Only a few counts were recorded for this clonotype. The rearrangement links TRBV20-1 to TRBJ2-7, with D possibly TRBD1 on 5 matching bases. V lost 4 bases to trimming and J lost 2 bases, with 6 bases between them. The CDR3 spans 11 residues. From germline, CDR1 is DFQATT and CDR2 SNEGSKA (reference sequence). CDR3 loop: CSAKGAYEQYF. Written as DNA, the CDR3 is TGCAGTGCTAAAGGGGCCTACGAGCAGTACTTC.

The CDR3 region is CASSIPGRNTEAFF. The CDR3 region has the DNA TGTGCCAGCAGTATACCGGGAAGGAACACTGAAGCTTTCTTT. The chain couples TRBV6-1 to TRBJ1-1; no clear D. Germline-derived CDR1 and CDR2 are MNHNS and SASEGT. The CDR3 contains 14 residues. The ends were cut back, 5 bases at V and 1 base at J, with 11 bases in the middle.

The rearrangement joins TRBV12-3 or TRBV12-4 to TRBJ2-4, with TRBD2 identical over 7 bases. With 5 bases clipped from V and 14 bases from J, the junction kept 9 bases outside the gene matches. The CDR3 consists of 12 residues. The DNA of the CDR3 is TGTGCCAGCAGTCGTACCGGGGGGTTGAAGTACTTC. Translation: CASSRTGGLKYF.

The CDR3 spells CASSLAKGSQPQHF. The CDR3 nucleotides are TGCGCCAGCAGCTTGGCGAAAGGGAGTCAGCCCCAGCATTTT. This chain uses TRBV5-1 with TRBJ1-5; D gene uncertain. The germline V and J ends were trimmed by 0 bases and 6 bases, with 10 bases remaining between them. The V gene's germline CDR1 is SGHRS and CDR2 YFSETQ. The CDR3 consists of 14 residues.

This clonotype has just a few counts. The chain couples TRBV5-5 to TRBJ2-1; D not certain. In germline, CDR1 is SGHKS, CDR2 YYEKEE (reference sequence). The CDR3 is 12 amino acids. Trimming stripped 6 bases from V and 6 bases from J, with 10 bases between. CDR3 protein: CASIRAGNEQFF. The CDR3 DNA reads TGTGCCAGCATTCGCGCAGGCAATGAGCAGTTCTTC.

V gene TRBV6-5 combines with J gene TRBJ2-7, with 8 bases identical to TRBD1. The CDR3 is 14 amino acids. CDR1 and CDR2 (germline): MNHEY, SVGAGI. V dropped 7 bases and J dropped 0; count of bases not matched to a gene: 5. The CDR3 nucleotides read TGTGCCAGCAAGAGGGGACAGGTCTCCTACGAGCAGTACTTC. Protein product: CASKRGQVSYEQYF.

This clonotype was seen more than once but under ten times. V is TRBV4-1 and J is TRBJ2-3; tentatively, D is TRBD1 (5 bases). The CDR3 loop spans 16 amino acids. V was cut by 0 bases and J by 2 bases, with 12 bases left in between. Germline V gene lookup returns CDR1 MGHRA and CDR2 YSYEKL. CDR3 protein: CASSQEAQGYTDTQYF. For the CDR3, the DNA is TGCGCCAGCAGCCAAGAGGCTCAGGGCTACACAGATACGCAGTATTTT.

This clonotype was seen only a few times. The chain recombines TRBV20-1 with TRBJ1-4, with D uncertain. Germline V gene sequence: CDR1 DFQATT, CDR2 SNEGSKA (reference sequence). This CDR3 comprises 13 residues. With 4 bases removed from V and 7 bases from J, the gap between germline ends came to 13 bases. DNA of the CDR3: TGCAGTGCTAATTTTATGGTCGCTGAAAAACTGTTTTTT. It specifies CSANFMVAEKLFF.

This clonotype turned up a few times. This chain joins TRBV12-3 or TRBV12-4 and TRBJ2-5; D is uncertain. The CDR3 covers 15 residues. Deletions cut 6 bases from V and 1 base from J, with 15 bases between. The CDR3 protein is CASSRPAGVQETQYF. The CDR3 bases are TGTGCCAGCAGCCGACCTGCAGGAGTCCAAGAGACCCAGTACTTC.

In its sample, this clonotype was seen a few times. J is TRBJ2-1 and V is TRBV4-1; D perhaps matches TRBD2 (6 bases). This CDR3 has 13 amino acids. The V gene lost 3 bases and the J gene lost 10 bases, with 13 bases spanning the gap. Looked up from germline, CDR1 is MGHRA and CDR2 is YSYEKL. As DNA, the CDR3 is TGCGCCAGCAGCCAGCGACTAGTTTCCGAGCAGTTCTTC. It is translated as CASSQRLVSEQFF.

The chain's CDR3 is CASSADVGTGGSYTF. The CDR3 DNA sequence: TGCGCCAGCAGCGCCGACGTGGGGACAGGGGGCAGCTACACCTTC. This chain links TRBV5-1 with TRBJ1-2, with TRBD1 matching 12 bases. The CDR3 runs to 15 residues. Trimming at V came to 4 bases and at J to 9 bases, leaving 10 bases not matched to a gene. Germline V gene data show CDR1 as SGHRS and CDR2 as YFSETQ.

The V call is TRBV3-1, the J call TRBJ2-7; 7 nucleotides match TRBD2. The DNA end is more similar to TRBJ2-5, so the J call may be wrong. Germline CDR1 and CDR2: LGHDT and YNNKEL (reference sequence). CDR3 length: 15 amino acids. This chain's CDR3 is CASSQEITSAGTQYF. CDR3 nucleotides: TGTGCCAGCAGCCAAGAAATAACTAGCGCTGGGACCCAGTACTTC.

The chain couples TRBV27 to TRBJ1-6, with TRBD1 as a possible D gene (6 bases). Germline CDR1 reads MNHEY; CDR2 reads SMNVEV (reference sequence). This CDR3 comprises 16 residues. V was cut by 8 bases and J by 9 bases, with 23 bases left in between. CDR3 in DNA: TGTGCCAGCGGACCATATGGGGGGCTCGTCGGTTCACCCCTCCACTTT. Its protein product is CASGPYGGLVGSPLHF.

This clonotype was counted only a few times. The V call is TRBV4-1, the J call TRBJ2-5; 10 positions agree with TRBD1. The V and J ends lost 3 bases and 1 base, in that order; junction bases with no gene match: 2. The CDR3 runs to 15 residues. Germline V lookup: CDR1 MGHRA, CDR2 YSYEKL. CDR3 in amino acids: CASSHRTGGQETQYF. The CDR3 bases are TGCGCCAGCAGCCACCGGACAGGGGGCCAAGAGACCCAGTACTTC.

The gene calls are TRBV29-1 and TRBJ2-1; the D gene is possibly TRBD2 (7 bases). Germline assignment: CDR1 SQVTM and CDR2 ANQGSEA. This CDR3 comprises 13 residues. Trimming left V 5 bases short and J 9 bases short, with 17 bases between. The CDR3 is CSVRSGGGGEQFF. CDR3 bases: TGCAGCGTTCGAAGTGGCGGGGGCGGTGAGCAGTTCTTC.

This clonotype was observed a few times. The chain carries TRBV12-3 or TRBV12-4 and TRBJ2-7; no definite D call. Trimming took 2 bases from V and 4 from J, leaving 12 bases between them. CDR3 length: 14 residues. CDR3 bases: TGTGCCAGCAGTTTACGTATTGGCCTTTACGAGCAGTACTTC. This codes for CASSLRIGLYEQYF.

CDR3 nucleotides: TGCGCCAGCAGCCCGGTCGAATCCTATAATTCACCCCTCCACTTT. Protein product: CASSPVESYNSPLHF. This rearrangement joins TRBV4-1 to TRBJ1-6, with D unresolved. The V end was cut by 4 bases, the J end by 1 base, with 8 bases between. CDR3 length: 15 amino acids. From germline, CDR1 is MGHRA and CDR2 YSYEKL.

This clonotype was seen a handful of times. J is TRBJ2-5 and V is TRBV28; D possibly corresponds to TRBD2 (6 bases). This CDR3 has 16 residues. Germline assignment: CDR1 MDHEN and CDR2 SYDVKM. The V end was cut by 2 bases, the J end by 2 bases, with 15 bases between. In nucleotides, the CDR3 is TGTGCCAGCAGTTTACCTAGATCGGAGGGGCAAGAGACCCAGTACTTC. The encoded protein is CASSLPRSEGQETQYF.

The genes are TRBV20-1 and TRBJ2-5; 16 positions agree with TRBD2. The junction had 9 bases not matched to a gene; V was cut back by 4 bases and J by 7 bases. The CDR3 has 16 residues. CDR1 is DFQATT and CDR2 is SNEGSKA in the germline V gene (reference sequence). CDR3 sequence: CSAKGTSGGASTTQYF. CDR3 nucleotide sequence: TGCAGTGCTAAAGGGACTAGCGGGGGGGCCTCAACGACCCAGTACTTC.

The V and J genes are TRBV2 and TRBJ2-7; unclear D gene. CDR3 length equals 14 residues. In germline, CDR1 is SNHLY, CDR2 FYNNEI. Between the trimmed V and J ends, which lost 3 bases and 0 bases, there was a span of 9 bases. Written as DNA, the CDR3 is TGTGCCAGCAGTGATGGCCAGGACTCCTACGAGCAGTACTTC. This encodes CASSDGQDSYEQYF.